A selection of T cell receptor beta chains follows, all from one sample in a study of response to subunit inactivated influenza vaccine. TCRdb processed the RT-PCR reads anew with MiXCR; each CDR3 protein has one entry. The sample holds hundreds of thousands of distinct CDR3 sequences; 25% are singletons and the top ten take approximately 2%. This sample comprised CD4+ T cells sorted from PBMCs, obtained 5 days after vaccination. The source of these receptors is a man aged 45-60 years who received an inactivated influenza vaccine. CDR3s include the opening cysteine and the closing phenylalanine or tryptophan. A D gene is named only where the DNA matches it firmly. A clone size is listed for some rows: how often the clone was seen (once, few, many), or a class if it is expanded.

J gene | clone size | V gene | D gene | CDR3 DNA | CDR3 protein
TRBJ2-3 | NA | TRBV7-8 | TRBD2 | TGTGCCAGCAGGGCACCGGGACTAGCGGGAGATTTCGCAGATACGCAGTATTTT | CASRAPGLAGDFADTQYF
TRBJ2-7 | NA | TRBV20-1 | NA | TGCAGTGCATACCGGAGCTCCTACGAGCAGTACTTC | CSAYRSSYEQYF
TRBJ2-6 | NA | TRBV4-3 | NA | TGCGCCAGCAGCCAAGAAATTCCGGGGGCTGGGGCCAACGTCCTGACTTTC | CASSQEIPGAGANVLTF
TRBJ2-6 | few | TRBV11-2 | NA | TGTGCCAGCAGCTTAGGTCTCGGCCAACTCAGCTCTGGGGCCAACGTCCTGACTTTC | CASSLGLGQLSSGANVLTF
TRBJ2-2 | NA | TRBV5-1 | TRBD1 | TGCGCCAGCAGCTCCTTCGGACAGGGGGTATCCGGGGAGCTGTTTTTT | CASSSFGQGVSGELFF
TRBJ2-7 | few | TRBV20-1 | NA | TGCAGCGTGCTAGGTAATAGCGCGGGAGAGCAGTACTTC | CSVLGNSAGEQYF
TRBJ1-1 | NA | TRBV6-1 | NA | TGTGCCAGCAGATGGGCCGATAGGAACACTGAAGCTTTCTTT | CASRWADRNTEAFF
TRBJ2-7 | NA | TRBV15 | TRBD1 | TGTGCCACCAGCAGGGAACCGGGACAGTCCTACGAGCAGTACTTC | CATSREPGQSYEQYF
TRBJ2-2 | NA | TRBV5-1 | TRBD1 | TGCGCCAGCAGCTGGGGCCCAGGGGGCGACGGCGGGGAGCTGTTTTTT | CASSWGPGGDGGELFF
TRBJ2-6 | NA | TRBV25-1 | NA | TGTGCCAGCAGTGATACCAACTCTGGGGCCAACGTCCTGACTTTC | CASSDTNSGANVLTF
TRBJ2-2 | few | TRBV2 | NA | TGTGCCAGCAGAGTCGTAGGAACCGGGGAGCTGTTTTTT | CASRVVGTGELFF
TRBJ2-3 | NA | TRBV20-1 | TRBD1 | TGCAGTGCAACCGGGACAGGAGGGGGCACAGATACGCAGTATTTT | CSATGTGGGTDTQYF
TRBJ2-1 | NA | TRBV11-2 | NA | TGTGCCAGCAGCCCAGGCGGGGGCCGGGACAATGAGCAGTTCTTC | CASSPGGGRDNEQFF
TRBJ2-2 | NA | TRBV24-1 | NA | TGTGCCACCAGTGGATACGGGCGACGGGGGCCCACCGGGGAGCTGTTTTTT | CATSGYGRRGPTGELFF
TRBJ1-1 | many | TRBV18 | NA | TGTGCCAGCTCTCACGACAAGAACACTGAAGCTTTCTTT | CASSHDKNTEAFF
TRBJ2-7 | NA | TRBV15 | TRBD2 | TGTGCCACCAGCAGAGGGACTAGCGGGCCCTACGAGCAGTACTTC | CATSRGTSGPYEQYF
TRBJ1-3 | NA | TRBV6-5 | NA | TGTGCCAGCAGTTACTCTCCCCAGATTGGAAACACCATATATTTT | CASSYSPQIGNTIYF
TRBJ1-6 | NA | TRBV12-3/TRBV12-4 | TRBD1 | TGTGCCAGCAGCTCAGCCGGGACAGCTTATAATTCACCCCTCCACTTT | CASSSAGTAYNSPLHF
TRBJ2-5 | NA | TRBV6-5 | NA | TGTGCCAGCAGTTACTCTTCGGGTCGAGAGACCCAGTACTTC | CASSYSSGRETQYF
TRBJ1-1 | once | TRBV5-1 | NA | TGCGCCAGCAGCGTTGGAAGGGGACTGAACACTGAAGCTTTCTTT | CASSVGRGLNTEAFF
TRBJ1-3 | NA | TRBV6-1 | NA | TGTGCCAGCAGTGACACCCGCGGAAACACCATATATTTT | CASSDTRGNTIYF
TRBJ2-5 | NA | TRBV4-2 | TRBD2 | TGTGCCAGCAGCCAAGACCCCTCTAGCGGGAGGGTGGGAGAGACCCAGTACTTC | CASSQDPSSGRVGETQYF
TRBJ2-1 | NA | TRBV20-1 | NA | TGCAGTGCTCCGAGCGGGCCCTCCTACAATGAGCAGTTCTTC | CSAPSGPSYNEQFF
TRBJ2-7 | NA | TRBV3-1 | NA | TGTGCCAGCAGCCAGACCCCTGGTGAGCAGTACTTC | CASSQTPGEQYF